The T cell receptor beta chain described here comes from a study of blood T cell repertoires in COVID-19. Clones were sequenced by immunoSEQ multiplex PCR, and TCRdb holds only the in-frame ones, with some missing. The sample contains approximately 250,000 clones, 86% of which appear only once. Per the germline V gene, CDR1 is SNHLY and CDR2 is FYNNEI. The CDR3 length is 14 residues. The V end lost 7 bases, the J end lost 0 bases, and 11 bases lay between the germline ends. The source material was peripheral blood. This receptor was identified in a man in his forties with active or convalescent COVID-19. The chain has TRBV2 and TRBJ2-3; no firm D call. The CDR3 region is CASKKAGSTDTQYF. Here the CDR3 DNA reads TGTGCCAGCAAAAAGGCAGGTAGCACAGATACGCAGTATTTT.